This TCR beta chain was captured by sequencing in a study of T cells expressing NK-cell markers. Findings and caveats of the study: In several donors, these clonotypes also led the CD3+CD56-NKG2C+ fraction.

TCRdb reworked the 5' RACE reads into one entry per CDR3 protein, no DNA. The sample data list approximately 170,000 distinct CDR3 sequences. The CDR3 spans 14 residues. The germline V gene has CDR1 SGHRS and CDR2 YFSETQ. As concerns this clonotype: Its antigen is unidentified.

This chain connects TRBV5-1 to TRBJ2-1; TCRdb's assignment of TRBD1 cannot be checked, as there is no DNA. The sequencing sample was made of blood T cells: a sorted CD56 or NKG2C T cell subset, CD4+ or CD8+ T cells, or bulk PBMC T cells (not recorded which). This sequence was found in a man aged 18-75 years in good health. CDR3 in amino acids: CASSLVGQNNEQFF.